The 26 T cell receptor beta chains presented below share a single source sample, sequenced in a study of blood T cell repertoires in COVID-19. Profiled with immunoSEQ multiplex PCR; TCRdb holds only in-frame clones, not every one. Here the sample spans tens of thousands of clones, 70% to 90% being singletons. The sample taken for sequencing was peripheral blood. These TCRs come from a man in his sixties with COVID-19, enrolled during active disease.

The sample holds one count of this clone. The chain is built from TRBV4-3 and TRBJ1-4; no clear D. This CDR3 comprises 13 residues. Germline V gene lookup returns CDR1 LGHNA and CDR2 YSLEER. Trimming left V 4 bases short and J 4 bases short, with 7 bases between. The CDR3 is CASSPQVNEKLFF. Here the CDR3 DNA reads TGCGCCAGCAGCCCGCAGGTTAATGAAAAACTGTTTTTT.

The rearrangement uses TRBV19 and TRBJ2-1, with TRBD2 matching over 9 bases. With 6 bases clipped from V and 7 bases from J, the junction kept 16 bases outside the gene matches. This CDR3 is 17 amino acids long. CDR1 LNHDA and CDR2 SQIVND come from the germline V gene (reference sequence). The CDR3 region has the DNA TGTGCCAGTAGCAACCCAAAGAGATTAGCGGGAGATAATGAGCAGTTCTTC. It yields the protein CASSNPKRLAGDNEQFF.

The CDR3 sequence: CASITDRFSYEQYF. DNA for the CDR3: TGTGCCAGCATAACAGACAGATTCTCCTACGAGCAGTACTTC. The chain links TRBV2 to TRBJ2-7, with D maybe TRBD1 (5 bases). There are 14 residues in the CDR3. V was trimmed by 7 bases and J by 0 bases, leaving 13 bases between them. CDR1 is SNHLY and CDR2 is FYNNEI in the germline V gene. The whole variable domain, remainder taken from reference TRBV2 and TRBJ2-7, is EPEVTQTPSHQVTQMGQEVILRCVPISNHLYFYWYRQILGQKVEFLVSFYNNEISEKSEIFDDQFSVERPDGSNFTLKIRSTKLEDSAMYFCASITDRFSYEQYFGPGTRLTVT.

The rearrangement uses TRBV28 and TRBJ2-3; TRBD2 agrees at 8 bases. Germline V gene sequence: CDR1 MDHEN, CDR2 SYDVKM. The ends lost 6 bases at V and 1 base at J; junction bases unmatched: 6. The CDR3 totals 15 residues. CDR3 nucleotide sequence: TGTGCCAGCAGCCCCCCGGGAGGGCGCACAGATACGCAGTATTTT. Protein product: CASSPPGGRTDTQYF.

Written as DNA, the CDR3 is TGTGCCAGCAGCCCGGGGGGGGCCGAGGACACCGGGGAGCTGTTTTTT. Translation gives CASSPGGAEDTGELFF. The V call is TRBV4-2, the J call TRBJ2-2, with 8 bases matching TRBD2. This CDR3 spans 16 amino acids. CDR1 LGHNA and CDR2 YNFKEQ come from the germline V gene. V shed 4 bases, J shed 3 bases, and the junction held 7 bases outside the gene matches.

This chain joins TRBV4-1 and TRBJ1-4; the D gene is possibly TRBD1 (5 bases). The germline V gene encodes CDR1 MGHRA and CDR2 YSYEKL. Trimming left V 0 bases short and J 8 bases short, with 16 bases between. CDR3 size: 16 residues. The CDR3 spells CASSQERTSLGEKLFF. CDR3 in DNA: TGCGCCAGCAGCCAAGAGAGGACAAGCTTAGGGGAAAAACTGTTTTTT.

V is TRBV3-1 (or the pseudogene TRBV3-2) and J is TRBJ1-6; D is possibly TRBD1 (5 bases). The CDR3 has 14 residues. V was shortened by 1 base and J by 6 bases, with 7 bases between the two germline ends. The germline gives CDR1 LGHDT, CDR2 YNNKEL (reference sequence). The chain's CDR3 is CASSQAGLNSPLHF. CDR3 sequence (DNA): TGTGCCAGCAGCCAAGCAGGGCTTAATTCACCCCTCCACTTT.

This clone came up once. The J gene is TRBJ1-6, the V gene TRBV28, with a weak D call TRBD1 (5 bases). The CDR3 runs to 15 residues. V gave up 2 bases and J gave up 8 bases, with 13 bases separating them. Germline V gives CDR1 MDHEN, CDR2 SYDVKM. The CDR3 loop is CASSLIDRTDSPLHF. The DNA of the CDR3 is TGTGCCAGCAGTTTAATTGACAGAACTGATTCACCCCTCCACTTT.

The chain is built from TRBV7-9 and TRBJ1-5, with unresolved D. The V end lost 1 base, the J end lost 7 bases, and 8 bases lay between the germline ends. The CDR3 is 13 residues long. Looked up from germline, CDR1 is SEHNR and CDR2 is FQNEAQ (reference sequence). CDR3 coding DNA: TGTGCCAGCAGCTTAGATGGAGGACAGCCCCAGCATTTT. Protein product: CASSLDGGQPQHF.

This clone was counted a single time. The V and J genes are TRBV7-9 and TRBJ2-7, with TRBD1 as a possible D gene (5 bases). The V and J ends lost 1 base and 5 bases respectively, with 12 bases between them. This CDR3 is 14 amino acids long. CDR1 and CDR2 from the germline V gene are SEHNR and FQNEAQ (reference sequence). The CDR3 reads CASSLEGPLNEQYF. The CDR3 DNA reads as TGTGCCAGCAGCTTAGAGGGGCCTCTCAACGAGCAGTACTTC.

This chain connects TRBV11-2 to TRBJ2-3; D perhaps matches TRBD1 (6 bases). V gave up 3 bases and J gave up 4 bases, with 11 bases separating them. The germline V gene has CDR1 SGHAT and CDR2 FQNNGV. The CDR3 contains 14 residues. CDR3 loop: CASSFVTGPDTQYF. CDR3 in DNA: TGTGCCAGCAGCTTCGTAACAGGGCCAGATACGCAGTATTTT.

This chain joins TRBV4-2 and TRBJ1-6, with 9 bases matching TRBD1. CDR3 length: 15 residues. The V gene end was trimmed by 1 base and the J gene end by 7 bases; junction bases not matched to a gene: 2. Germline CDR1 is LGHNA and CDR2 is YNFKEQ. Written as DNA, the CDR3 is TGTGCCAGCAGCCAAGGGACAGGGGAAAATTCACCCCTCCACTTT. Translating gives CASSQGTGENSPLHF.

V usage is TRBV6-5 and J usage is TRBJ2-6, with D uncertain. CDR3 length equals 16 residues. Germline V gives CDR1 MNHEY, CDR2 SVGAGI. V lost 0 bases, J lost 2 bases, and 8 bases lay in between. The CDR3 coding sequence is TGTGCCAGCAGTTACTCATGGAGAACTGGGGCCAACGTCCTGACTTTC. Translated: CASSYSWRTGANVLTF.

The chain employs TRBV2 and TRBJ1-1; the D is unclear. Germline CDR1 SNHLY, CDR2 FYNNEI. This CDR3 spans 13 amino acids. V was clipped by 11 bases and J by 7 bases, with 20 bases between them. This CDR3 reads CASKERYFGEAFF. The DNA of the CDR3 is TGTGCCTCAAAGGAGAGGTATTTTGGTGAAGCTTTCTTT.

This clone is a singleton in its sample. The chain employs TRBV9 and TRBJ2-3; D not certain. V was cut by 0 bases and J by 2 bases, with 4 bases left in between. Germline CDR1 reads SGDLS; CDR2 reads YYNGEE. The CDR3 contains 13 residues. CDR3 coding DNA: TGTGCCAGCAGCGTAGGTTACACAGATACGCAGTATTTT. Protein sequence: CASSVGYTDTQYF.

The rearrangement joins TRBV6-5 to TRBJ1-2; D remains unclear. V lost 6 bases, J lost 0 bases, and 8 bases lay in between. Germline values: CDR1 MNHEY, CDR2 SVGAGI. The CDR3 length is 13 residues. CDR3 sequence: CASSSKSNYGYTF. As DNA, the CDR3 is TGTGCCAGCAGCTCTAAGTCTAACTATGGCTACACCTTC.

V gene TRBV2 combines with J gene TRBJ1-2; weak D call: TRBD1 (6 bases). In germline, CDR1 is SNHLY, CDR2 FYNNEI. The CDR3 sequence is 15 residues long. V was pared by 4 bases and J by 2 bases, with 14 bases between. The CDR3 DNA reads as TGTGCCAGCAGTGCCAGGACAGCTAAGAACTATGGCTACACCTTC. It specifies CASSARTAKNYGYTF. Complete variable domain (other parts from reference TRBV2 and TRBJ1-2): EPEVTQTPSHQVTQMGQEVILRCVPISNHLYFYWYRQILGQKVEFLVSFYNNEISEKSEIFDDQFSVERPDGSNFTLKIRSTKLEDSAMYFCASSARTAKNYGYTFGSGTRLTVV.

This clone was seen more than once but under ten times. This chain links TRBV11-3 with TRBJ2-5, with 13 nucleotides matching TRBD2. Germline values: CDR1 SGHNT, CDR2 YENEEA. The CDR3 totals 16 residues. The V and J ends lost 6 bases and 3 bases, in that order; junction bases with no gene match: 7. The CDR3 coding sequence is TGTGCCAGCAGATTCGGACTAGCGGGGGCCGAAGAGACCCAGTACTTC. Amino acid sequence: CASRFGLAGAEETQYF.

The V and J genes are TRBV30 and TRBJ2-3; possibly TRBD2 for D (6 bases). The CDR3 consists of 13 residues. Trimming removed 2 bases from V and 6 bases from J, with 12 bases in between. Looked up from germline, CDR1 is GTSNPN and CDR2 is SVGIG (reference sequence). CDR3 bases: TGTGCCTGGAGTCGGGGGAGATGGGATACGCAGTATTTT. Its protein product is CAWSRGRWDTQYF.

The CDR3 nucleotides are TGTGCCAGCAGCTTAGGAGGGACAGGGGTCCAGCCCCAGCATTTT. Its translation: CASSLGGTGVQPQHF. V and J are TRBV7-9 and TRBJ1-5; TRBD1 matches at 10 bases. V shed 1 base and J 7 bases; nucleotides not matched to a gene: 4. This CDR3 spans 15 amino acids. CDR1 is SEHNR and CDR2 is FQNEAQ in the germline V gene (reference sequence).

This clone has more than one count but fewer than ten. The chain has TRBV29-1 and TRBJ2-2; no clear D. CDR1 SQVTM and CDR2 ANQGSEA come from the germline V gene. The CDR3 spans 13 residues. With 5 bases removed from V and 7 bases from J, the gap between germline ends came to 14 bases. For the CDR3, the DNA is TGCAGCGTTTCAGGAAGGAACTTCGGGGAGCTGTTTTTT. As protein: CSVSGRNFGELFF.

The genes are TRBV11-2 and TRBJ2-5, with 11 bases that match TRBD2. V dropped 4 bases and J dropped 5; count of bases not matched to a gene: 9. This CDR3 is built from 16 residues. From germline, CDR1 is SGHAT and CDR2 FQNNGV. The CDR3 nucleotides read TGTGCCAGCAGCTCTTTAGCGGGAGGGCCTGAGGAGACCCAGTACTTC. Translating gives CASSSLAGGPEETQYF.

The CDR3: CASSRRQDQETQYF. Written as DNA, the CDR3 is TGTGCCAGCAGCCGCCGACAGGACCAAGAGACCCAGTACTTC. The genes are TRBV3-1 (or the pseudogene TRBV3-2) and TRBJ2-5; tentative D call: TRBD1 (6 bases). The ends were cut back, 4 bases at V and 0 bases at J, with 9 bases in the middle. The CDR3 has 14 amino acids. Germline CDR1 is LGHDT and CDR2 is YNNKEL (reference sequence).

The chain joins TRBV28 to TRBJ2-7, with D unclear. In germline, CDR1 is MDHEN, CDR2 SYDVKM. This CDR3 region has 15 residues. Trimming cost V 5 bases and J 0 bases, with 14 bases left between them. The chain's CDR3 is CASSTGGSLSYEQYF. In DNA, the CDR3 is TGTGCCAGCAGTACCGGCGGCTCCCTCTCCTACGAGCAGTACTTC.

V is TRBV29-1 and J is TRBJ1-2; a weak D match, TRBD1 (5 bases). From germline, CDR1 is SQVTM and CDR2 ANQGSEA. This CDR3 has 13 residues. V lost 1 base, J lost 4 bases, and 10 bases lay in between. CDR3 loop: CSVEVGQRYGYTF. CDR3 sequence (DNA): TGCAGCGTTGAAGTGGGGCAGCGCTATGGCTACACCTTC.

The chain joins TRBV5-1 to TRBJ1-1; D gene uncertain. V was trimmed by 0 bases and J by 0 bases, leaving 9 bases between them. The CDR3 sequence is 15 residues long. The germline gives CDR1 SGHRS, CDR2 YFSETQ. The CDR3 is CASSLEGELNTEAFF. The CDR3 DNA reads as TGCGCCAGCAGCTTGGAAGGAGAGTTGAACACTGAAGCTTTCTTT.